Below are 24 T cell receptor beta chains sequenced from a single sample in a study of identical twins. TCRdb fed the 5' RACE reads into MiXCR, producing one record per CDR3 protein. The sample gives a few hundred thousand distinct CDR3 sequences, around 15% of which show up once; approximately 0.98% is in the top ten. The sample was also reused in another study, on yellow fever vaccine responses in identical twins.

Sequenced material: CD4+ T cells sorted from blood. These receptors originate from a woman aged 18 to 35 in good health.

This clonotype was counted between two and nine times. The gene calls are TRBV5-5 and TRBJ2-2, with no clear D. Germline loops: CDR1 SGHKS, CDR2 YYEKEE (reference sequence). V was pared by 2 bases and J by 9 bases, with 11 bases between. This CDR3 has 13 residues. This CDR3 reads CASSFPEKRELFF. The CDR3 DNA reads TGTGCCAGCAGCTTTCCGGAAAAGAGGGAGCTGTTTTTT.

This clonotype appeared a single time. J is TRBJ2-3 and V is TRBV15; 11 bases agree with TRBD2. CDR1 and CDR2 (germline): LNHNV, YYDKDF (reference sequence). V shed 6 bases, J shed 6 bases, and the junction held 2 bases outside the gene matches. The CDR3 loop spans 13 amino acids. CDR3 sequence (DNA): TGTGCCACCAGTCGACTAGCGGGGGATACGCAGTATTTT. Translation: CATSRLAGDTQYF.

This clonotype was observed many times. The CDR3 DNA reads as TGTGCCAGCAGTTTAGTTGAGCTTGGCAATGAGCAGTTCTTC. Encoded protein: CASSLVELGNEQFF. V and J are TRBV27 and TRBJ2-1; unclear D gene. CDR3 length: 14 amino acids. V dropped 2 bases and J dropped 6 bases, with 11 bases sitting between them. CDR1 is MNHEY, CDR2 SMNVEV, per germline (reference sequence).

The chain couples TRBV9 to TRBJ2-5, with D possibly matching TRBD1 (6 bases). This CDR3 has 15 residues. In germline, CDR1 is SGDLS, CDR2 YYNGEE. Trimming left V 2 bases short and J 5 bases short, with 16 bases between. CDR3 sequence (DNA): TGTGCCAGCAGCGTCGAACAGGGCTTCGGGGAGACCCAGTACTTC. Protein product: CASSVEQGFGETQYF.

The rearrangement uses TRBV5-6 and TRBJ2-5, with D maybe TRBD2 (5 bases). The CDR3 covers 15 residues. Deletions cut 4 bases from V and 6 bases from J, with 19 bases between. CDR1 and CDR2 from the germline V gene are SGHDT and YYEEEE. This CDR3 reads CASSRRTDLPKTQYF. The CDR3 DNA follows: TGTGCCAGCAGCCGGAGGACCGACCTCCCGAAGACCCAGTACTTC.

This clonotype appeared a few times. V gene TRBV6-5 combines with J gene TRBJ2-2, with D perhaps matching TRBD2 (6 bases). Trimming took 4 bases from V and 3 from J, leaving 12 bases between them. Germline CDR1 is MNHEY and CDR2 is SVGAGI. The CDR3 has 15 residues. The DNA for the CDR3 is TGTGCCAGCAGTTCCTTGACGGGGGACACCGGGGAGCTGTTTTTT. It codes for CASSSLTGDTGELFF.

There are many counts of this clonotype. This chain connects TRBV24-1 to TRBJ2-2; D remains unclear. Per germline, CDR1 KGHDR and CDR2 SFDVKD. V gave up 11 bases and J gave up 3 bases, with 12 bases separating them. The CDR3 contains 13 residues. The CDR3 protein is CASRRHDTGELFF. CDR3 coding DNA: TGTGCCAGTCGAAGACATGACACCGGGGAGCTGTTTTTT.

This clonotype turned up a few times. The rearrangement uses TRBV27 and TRBJ1-1; perhaps TRBD1 as D (6 bases). CDR3 length equals 14 residues. V dropped 6 bases and J dropped 4 bases, with 15 bases sitting between them. Germline loops: CDR1 MNHEY, CDR2 SMNVEV (reference sequence). The CDR3 is CASRLQGGITEAFF. The DNA of the CDR3 is TGTGCCAGCAGATTACAGGGAGGAATCACTGAAGCTTTCTTT.

Only a few counts were recorded for this clonotype. The genes are TRBV4-3 and TRBJ2-2; D perhaps matches TRBD1 (5 bases). Trimming took 3 bases from V and 4 from J, leaving 12 bases between them. This CDR3 comprises 15 residues. CDR1 is LGHNA and CDR2 is YSLEER in the germline V gene. The DNA for the CDR3 is TGCGCCAGCAGCCAGGAGACAGAGGTCACCGGGGAGCTGTTTTTT. This translates into CASSQETEVTGELFF.

Here the CDR3 DNA reads TGTGCCAGCAGCCCGCACGGCGGGAGGTCAGATACGCAGTATTTT. This translates into CASSPHGGRSDTQYF. The V gene is TRBV5-8, the J gene TRBJ2-3, with TRBD2 matching over 8 bases. The trim removed 4 bases at V and 4 bases at J, leaving 8 bases unmatched. CDR3 length equals 15 residues. Germline V CDR1 and CDR2: SGHTS, YDEGEE.

This clonotype was counted ten times or more. This chain connects TRBV12-3 or TRBV12-4 to TRBJ2-5; D is uncertain. The V end was cut by 1 base, the J end by 2 bases, with 8 bases between. The length of the CDR3 is 14 residues. The CDR3 DNA reads as TGTGCCAGCAGTTTAGGTGGGAAGCAAGAGACCCAGTACTTC. Its translation: CASSLGGKQETQYF.

This clonotype was seen only a few times. The chain couples TRBV29-1 to TRBJ2-7, with D possibly matching TRBD1 (6 bases). Germline lookup yields CDR1 SQVTM and CDR2 ANQGSEA. The CDR3 totals 14 residues. The V and J ends lost 5 bases and 0 bases respectively, with 14 bases between them. CDR3 DNA sequence: TGCAGCGTTACCCGGGACACAAACTCCTACGAGCAGTACTTC. It encodes CSVTRDTNSYEQYF.

The gene calls are TRBV28 and TRBJ2-3; D is tentatively TRBD1 or TRBD2 (6 bases each). The CDR3 spans 15 residues. The germline V and J ends were trimmed by 6 bases and 0 bases, with 13 bases remaining between them. CDR1 is MDHEN and CDR2 is SYDVKM in the germline V gene. CDR3 DNA sequence: TGTGCCAGCAGCGGGGGCGGAACCAGCACAGATACGCAGTATTTT. This translates into CASSGGGTSTDTQYF.

The genes are TRBV5-6 and TRBJ2-5; D unclear. The V end lost 0 bases, the J end lost 5 bases, and 11 bases lay between the germline ends. The CDR3 is made up of 14 amino acids. The germline V gene encodes CDR1 SGHDT and CDR2 YYEEEE. The CDR3 loop reads CASSLGPPRETQYF. In nucleotides, the CDR3 is TGTGCCAGCAGCTTGGGACCACCTAGGGAGACCCAGTACTTC.

V usage is TRBV7-2 and J usage is TRBJ1-1; D may be TRBD1 (6 bases). The CDR3 length is 16 residues. CDR1 is SGHTA and CDR2 is FQGNSA in the germline V gene. Trimming left V 2 bases short and J 1 base short, with 14 bases between. CDR3: CASSLSSGTPNTEAFF. The CDR3 DNA reads TGTGCCAGCAGCTTATCCTCCGGGACACCGAACACTGAAGCTTTCTTT.

This clonotype appeared a few times. V gene TRBV3-1 combines with J gene TRBJ2-6, with no clear D. This CDR3 is 17 amino acids long. CDR1 and CDR2 (germline): LGHDT, YNNKEL (reference sequence). V lost 0 bases and J lost 4, with 13 bases in between. CDR3 nucleotides: TGTGCCAGCAGCCAAGACCTAGGCTACGGGGGGGCCAACGTCCTGACTTTC. Its translation: CASSQDLGYGGANVLTF.

This sequence joins TRBV15 and TRBJ2-7; no clear D gene. CDR1 and CDR2 from the germline V gene are LNHNV and YYDKDF (reference sequence). There are 15 residues in the CDR3. Trimming pared 1 base from V and 1 base from J, leaving 11 bases between. CDR3 in DNA: TGTGCCACCAGCAGAGGAGGAACTGGGTCCTACGAGCAGTACTTC. Its protein is CATSRGGTGSYEQYF.

This chain connects TRBV20-1 to TRBJ2-3, with 7 bases matching TRBD2. This CDR3 spans 15 amino acids. Trimming cost V 3 bases and J 2 bases; bases outside gene matches: 8. The V gene's germline CDR1 is DFQATT and CDR2 SNEGSKA (reference sequence). The CDR3 DNA reads TGCAGTGCTAGGTCCGGGACTACCTCCACAGATACGCAGTATTTT. Amino acids: CSARSGTTSTDTQYF.

This clonotype was observed a handful of times. J is TRBJ2-1 and V is TRBV7-2, with 10 bases fitting TRBD2. J gave up 7 bases and V 0 bases, and 9 bases lay outside the gene matches. CDR1 is SGHTA, CDR2 FQGNSA, per germline. The CDR3 extends over 17 amino acids. The CDR3 bases are TGTGCCAGCAGCTTAGCGGTGGCTAGCGGGAGTGGAAATGAGCAGTTCTTC. This translates into CASSLAVASGSGNEQFF.

The chain recombines TRBV6-1 with TRBJ1-5, with D hard to call. Trimming took off 5 bases at V and 2 bases at J, with 13 bases between the two ends. Germline V gene lookup returns CDR1 MNHNS and CDR2 SASEGT. The CDR3 extends over 15 amino acids. In nucleotides, the CDR3 is TGTGCCAGCAGTCCGGATCGTCAGGGCAATCAGCCCCAGCATTTT. Protein: CASSPDRQGNQPQHF.

The chain employs TRBV6-1 and TRBJ2-7; D is uncertain. CDR1 is MNHNS and CDR2 is SASEGT in the germline V gene. The CDR3 contains 16 residues. The germline V and J ends were trimmed by 0 bases and 4 bases, with 16 bases remaining between them. Here the CDR3 DNA reads TGTGCCAGCAGTGAAGCGCTCGGCCTAGTCAGGTACGAGCAGTACTTC. Translating gives CASSEALGLVRYEQYF.

This clonotype came up a few times. The chain links TRBV15 to TRBJ2-1; D is possibly TRBD2 (6 bases). The germline V gene encodes CDR1 LNHNV and CDR2 YYDKDF (reference sequence). This CDR3 is 19 amino acids long. With 1 base removed from V and 4 bases from J, the gap between germline ends came to 23 bases. CDR3 residues: CATSRALADNLVFYNEQFF. DNA of the CDR3: TGTGCCACCAGCAGAGCACTAGCAGACAATCTTGTATTTTACAATGAGCAGTTCTTC.

This clonotype has just a few counts. The CDR3 sequence is CASTRGGTGVGEQFF. The CDR3 bases are TGTGCCAGCACCAGGGGGGGGACAGGCGTGGGCGAGCAGTTCTTC. The chain links TRBV27 to TRBJ2-1; D might be TRBD1 (8 bases). Trimming pared 7 bases from V and 10 bases from J, leaving 23 bases between. Germline V gene sequence: CDR1 MNHEY, CDR2 SMNVEV (reference sequence). The CDR3 extends over 15 amino acids.

This clonotype was observed a handful of times. This chain joins TRBV5-1 and TRBJ2-2; no firm D call. Between the trimmed V and J ends, which lost 2 bases and 3 bases, there was a span of 14 bases. Germline loops: CDR1 SGHRS, CDR2 YFSETQ. There are 16 residues in the CDR3. In DNA form, the CDR3 reads TGCGCCAGCAGCTTTCTGGCTCCGGCGTACACCGGGGAGCTGTTTTTT. It is translated as CASSFLAPAYTGELFF.